Sequencing of this T cell receptor beta chain was carried out in a study of shared clonotypes between healthy human individuals. Overall study context: Aged 18 to 49, the donors were a couple of women and a few men. There were three CD4 naive, three CD4 memory, two CD8 naive and one CD8 memory plates per donor. General study results and limits: All-four-donor shared clonotypes had higher generation probabilities than non-shared clonotypes did.

Only CD45RO-negative cells positively selected for CCR7 counted as naive CD8 cells, so terminally differentiated effector memory CD45RA+ cells were excluded. Germline CDR1 SGHAT, CDR2 FQNNGV. V was shortened by 5 bases and J by 3 bases, with 17 bases between the two germline ends. This CDR3 is built from 15 residues. To note about this clone: Its cognate antigen is unknown.

Original processing methods: For the immunoSEQ data, sequences were junction-only without quality scores, so filtering differed. Repertoires were generated with immunoSEQ multiplex PCR, while TCRdb's copy carries only in-frame clones and drops some. The V and J calls and clone size come from that table; D and trimming were worked out from the DNA. The sample has about 2.2 million clones, about 94% seen once. This sequence originates from a man aged 18 to 30 in good health. Some clones in this sample may be carry-over from other donors' samples. The sequenced sample was naive CD8+ T cells from PBMCs. The chain has TRBV11-2 and TRBJ2-7, with D hard to call. CDR3 bases: TGTGCCAGCAGCCTCCAGGTTTCACGGATCTACGAGCAGTACTTC. This codes for CASSLQVSRIYEQYF.